This paragraph reports one T cell receptor (beta chain). The assay was immunoSEQ multiplex PCR, and TCRdb's table has in-frame clones only and misses some. The repertoire holds around 190,000 clones, with approximately 91% as singletons. This specimen belongs to a study of T cell responses to AZD1222 COVID-19 vaccine. The CDR3 runs 15 residues. The V gene's germline CDR1 is MNHEY and CDR2 SVGAGI. V shed 6 bases and J 3 bases; nucleotides not matched to a gene: 6. Sequenced material: peripheral blood, taken 28 days after the second AZD1222 dose. This chain joins TRBV6-5 and TRBJ2-7, with 12 nucleotides matching TRBD2. The origin of this receptor is an adult who received the AZD1222 COVID-19 vaccine. The CDR3 nucleotides are TGTGCCAGCAGCCGACGGACTAGCGGGGACTACGAGCAGTACTTC. Translation: CASSRRTSGDYEQYF.